Sequencing of this T cell receptor (beta chain) was carried out in a study of T cells after yellow fever vaccination. General study results and limits: A large majority of primary-vaccination clones showed up again after the booster (about 96% CD4, about 87% CD8).

TCRdb re-derived calls from the 5' RACE reads in MiXCR, one entry per CDR3 protein. The sample consists of a few hundred thousand distinct CDR3 sequences, approximately 8% of them appearing once. This clonotype was picked up a small number of times. The antigen remains unidentified. The J segment lost 4 bases and the V segment lost 3 bases, leaving 2 bases of the junction unmatched. The germline gives CDR1 ENHRY, CDR2 SYGVKD. The CDR3 is 14 amino acids. The starting material was PBMCs, obtained 35 to 50 days after the first yellow fever vaccination. The origin of this receptor is a young man who received the YFV17D yellow fever vaccine. The chain combines TRBV10-3 with TRBJ2-5; TRBD2 matches at 10 bases. CDR3 region: CAISDASGGETQYF. CDR3 sequence (DNA): TGTGCCATCAGTGATGCTAGCGGGGGAGAGACCCAGTACTTC.